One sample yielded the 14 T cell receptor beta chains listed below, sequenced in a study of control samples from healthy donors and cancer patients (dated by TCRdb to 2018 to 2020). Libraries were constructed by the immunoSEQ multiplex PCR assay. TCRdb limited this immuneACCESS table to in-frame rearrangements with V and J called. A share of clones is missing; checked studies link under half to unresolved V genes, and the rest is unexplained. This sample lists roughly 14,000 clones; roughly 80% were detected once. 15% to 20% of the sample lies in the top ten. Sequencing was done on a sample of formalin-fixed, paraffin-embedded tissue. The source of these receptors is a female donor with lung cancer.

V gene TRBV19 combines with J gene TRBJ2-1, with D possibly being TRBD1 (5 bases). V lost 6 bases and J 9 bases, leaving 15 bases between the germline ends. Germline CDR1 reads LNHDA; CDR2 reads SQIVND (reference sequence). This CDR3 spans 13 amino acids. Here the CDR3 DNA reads TGTGCCAGTAGCAGCAGGTCAGGGATTGAGCAGTTCTTC. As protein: CASSSRSGIEQFF.

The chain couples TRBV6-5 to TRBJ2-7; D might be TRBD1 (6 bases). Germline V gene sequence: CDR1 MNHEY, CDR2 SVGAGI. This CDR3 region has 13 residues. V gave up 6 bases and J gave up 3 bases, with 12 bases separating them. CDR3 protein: CASRRQEDYEQYF. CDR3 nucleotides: TGTGCCAGCAGAAGACAGGAGGACTACGAGCAGTACTTC.

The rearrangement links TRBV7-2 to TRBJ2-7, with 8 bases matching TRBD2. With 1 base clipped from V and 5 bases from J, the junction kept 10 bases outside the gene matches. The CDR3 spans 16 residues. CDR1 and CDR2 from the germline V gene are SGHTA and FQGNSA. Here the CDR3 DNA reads TGTGCCAGCAGCTTAGGCCCCCCGGGGGGGGGCCACGAGCAGTACTTC. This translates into CASSLGPPGGGHEQYF.

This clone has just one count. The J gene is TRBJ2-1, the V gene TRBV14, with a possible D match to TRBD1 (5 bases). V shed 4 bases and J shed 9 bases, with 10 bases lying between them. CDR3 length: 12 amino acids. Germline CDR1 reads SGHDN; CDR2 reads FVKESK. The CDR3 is CASSPQGVEQFF. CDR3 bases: TGTGCCAGCAGCCCTCAGGGTGTTGAGCAGTTCTTC.

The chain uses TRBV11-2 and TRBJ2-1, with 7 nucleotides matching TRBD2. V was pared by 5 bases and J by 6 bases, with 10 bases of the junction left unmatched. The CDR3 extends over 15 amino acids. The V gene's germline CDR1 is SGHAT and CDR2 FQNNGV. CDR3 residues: CASSRSRTSGNEQFF. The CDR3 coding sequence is TGTGCCAGCAGCCGATCTAGGACTAGTGGCAATGAGCAGTTCTTC.

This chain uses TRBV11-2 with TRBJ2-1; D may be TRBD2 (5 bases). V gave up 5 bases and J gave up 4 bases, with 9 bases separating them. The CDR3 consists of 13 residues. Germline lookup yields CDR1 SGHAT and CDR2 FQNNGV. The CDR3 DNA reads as TGTGCCAGCAGCCCCAAGCGGTACAATGAGCAGTTCTTC. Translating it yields CASSPKRYNEQFF.

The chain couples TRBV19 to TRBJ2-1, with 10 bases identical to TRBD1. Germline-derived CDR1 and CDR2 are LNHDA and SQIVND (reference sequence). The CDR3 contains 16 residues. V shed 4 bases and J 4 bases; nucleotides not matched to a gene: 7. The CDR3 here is CASSNPRTGGYNEQFF. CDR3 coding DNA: TGTGCCAGTAGTAACCCTAGGACAGGGGGTTACAATGAGCAGTTCTTC.

CDR3 DNA: TGTGCCAGTAGTATAGATATGGCACAGCCTATGGCCCAGCATTTT. Its protein product is CASSIDMAQPMAQHF. The chain is built from TRBV19 and TRBJ1-5; D is uncertain. CDR1 and CDR2 from the germline V gene are LNHDA and SQIVND (reference sequence). CDR3 length: 15 residues. V was pared by 0 bases and J by 11 bases, with 17 bases between.

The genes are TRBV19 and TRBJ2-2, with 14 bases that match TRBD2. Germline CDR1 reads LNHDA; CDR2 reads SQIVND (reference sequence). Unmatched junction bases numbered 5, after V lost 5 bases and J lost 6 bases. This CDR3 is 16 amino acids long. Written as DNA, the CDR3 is TGTGCCAGTAGTGGAGGGACTAGCGGGAGAGCCGGGGAGCTGTTTTTT. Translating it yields CASSGGTSGRAGELFF.

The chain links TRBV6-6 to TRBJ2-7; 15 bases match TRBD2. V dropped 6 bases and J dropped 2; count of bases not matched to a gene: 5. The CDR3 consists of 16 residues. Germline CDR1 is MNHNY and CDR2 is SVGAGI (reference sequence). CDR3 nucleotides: TGTGCCAGCAGATATGGGACTAGCGGGGGGACCTACGAGCAGTACTTC. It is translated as CASRYGTSGGTYEQYF.

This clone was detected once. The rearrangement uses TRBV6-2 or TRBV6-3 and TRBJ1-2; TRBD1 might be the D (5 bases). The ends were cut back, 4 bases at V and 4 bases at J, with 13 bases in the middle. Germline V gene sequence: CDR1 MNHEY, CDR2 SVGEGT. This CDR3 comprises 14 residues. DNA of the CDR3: TGTGCCAGCAGTTCTCTCACGGGGCCCTATGGCTACACCTTC. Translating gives CASSSLTGPYGYTF.

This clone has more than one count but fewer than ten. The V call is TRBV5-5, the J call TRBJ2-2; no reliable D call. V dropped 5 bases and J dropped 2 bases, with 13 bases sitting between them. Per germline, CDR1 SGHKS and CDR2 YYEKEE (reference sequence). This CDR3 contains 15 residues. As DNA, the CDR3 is TGTGCCAGCAGGGGGATCGCGGCTAACACCGGGGAGCTGTTTTTT. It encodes CASRGIAANTGELFF. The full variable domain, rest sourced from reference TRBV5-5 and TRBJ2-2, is DAGVTQSPTHLIKTRGQQVTLRCSPISGHKSVSWYQQVLGQGPQFIFQYYEKEERGRGNFPDRFSARQFPNYSSELNVNALLLGDSALYLCASRGIAANTGELFFGEGSRLTVL.

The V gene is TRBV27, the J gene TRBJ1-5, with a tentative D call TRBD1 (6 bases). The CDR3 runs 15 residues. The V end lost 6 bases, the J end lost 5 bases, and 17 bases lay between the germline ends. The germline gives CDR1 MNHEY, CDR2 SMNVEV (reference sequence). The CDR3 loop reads CASSEQGGWDQPQHF. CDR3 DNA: TGTGCCAGCAGCGAACAGGGAGGTTGGGATCAGCCCCAGCATTTT.

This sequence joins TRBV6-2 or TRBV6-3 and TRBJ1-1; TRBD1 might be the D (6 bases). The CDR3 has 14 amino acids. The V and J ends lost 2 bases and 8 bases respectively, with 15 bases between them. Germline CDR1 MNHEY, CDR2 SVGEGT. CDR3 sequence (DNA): TGTGCCAGCAGTTACAGCGGCGGACAGAGGGAAGCTTTCTTT. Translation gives CASSYSGGQREAFF.